Listed here are 12 T cell receptor beta chains from one sample, sequenced in a study of T cell responses to AZD1222 COVID-19 vaccine. Some clones are missing from TCRdb's copy, which holds only in-frame ones; the method was immunoSEQ multiplex PCR. The repertoire has 90,000 to 100,000 clones, 88% of them found once; the top ten carry around a sixth. This specimen consisted of peripheral blood, obtained 28 days after the second AZD1222 dose. Every receptor here comes from an adult who received the AZD1222 COVID-19 vaccine.

The chain links TRBV5-4 to TRBJ1-2; 11 nucleotides agree with TRBD1. With V trimmed by 6 bases and J by 2 bases, 6 bases remained unmatched. The length of the CDR3 is 15 residues. Germline V gene data show CDR1 as SGHNT and CDR2 as YYREEE (reference sequence). CDR3 loop: CASTTDRGRNYGYTF. The CDR3 nucleotides are TGTGCCAGCACCACGGACAGGGGGCGAAACTATGGCTACACCTTC.

The chain is built from TRBV28 and TRBJ1-2, with D perhaps matching TRBD1 (6 bases). CDR1 is MDHEN and CDR2 is SYDVKM in the germline V gene. CDR3 length: 14 amino acids. V shed 6 bases and J shed 2 bases, with 13 bases lying between them. In DNA, the CDR3 is TGTGCCAGCAGAGGGGGGGGGACAAACTATGGCTACACCTTC. It translates to CASRGGGTNYGYTF.

This clone occurred once. The rearrangement links TRBV5-1 to TRBJ1-5; a possible D gene is TRBD1 (6 bases). The CDR3 loop spans 14 amino acids. The germline V and J ends were trimmed by 3 bases and 2 bases, with 9 bases remaining between them. The V gene's germline CDR1 is SGHRS and CDR2 YFSETQ. The CDR3 loop is CASSSRGGNQPQHF. The CDR3 DNA reads TGCGCCAGCAGCTCCAGGGGTGGCAATCAGCCCCAGCATTTT. Using reference TRBV5-1 and TRBJ1-5 for the parts outside the CDR3, the full variable domain is KAGVTQTPRYLIKTRGQQVTLSCSPISGHRSVSWYQQTPGQGLQFLFEYFSETQRNKGNFPGRFSGRQFSNSRSEMNVSTLELGDSALYLCASSSRGGNQPQHFGDGTRLSIL.

The rearrangement links TRBV19 to TRBJ2-7, with 9 bases lining up with TRBD1. Germline CDR1 reads LNHDA; CDR2 reads SQIVND (reference sequence). The CDR3 loop spans 15 amino acids. The trim removed 5 bases at V and 6 bases at J, leaving 11 bases unmatched. The CDR3 region has the DNA TGTGCCAGTAGTTCTTGGGGACAGGGCGTTGGCGAGCAGTACTTC. Translating it yields CASSSWGQGVGEQYF.

This sequence joins TRBV6-1 and TRBJ1-5; no firm D call. The CDR3 has 15 amino acids. From germline, CDR1 is MNHNS and CDR2 SASEGT. V lost 4 bases to trimming and J lost 5 bases, with 15 bases between them. This CDR3 reads CASSVAFKMDQPQHF. The CDR3, as DNA: TGTGCCAGCAGTGTAGCCTTCAAGATGGATCAGCCCCAGCATTTT.

The chain is built from TRBV12-3 or TRBV12-4 and TRBJ2-4; D not resolved. This CDR3 spans 12 amino acids. Deletions cut 6 bases from V and 8 bases from J, with 11 bases between. CDR3 sequence: CASSQSRDIQYF. In DNA, the CDR3 is TGTGCCAGCAGCCAAAGTCGGGACATTCAGTACTTC.

The table lists this clone with a count of one. V and J are TRBV28 and TRBJ2-5; 10 bases fit TRBD2. Trimming took 2 bases from V and 5 from J; bases not matched to a gene: 8. Germline V lookup: CDR1 MDHEN, CDR2 SYDVKM. The CDR3 sequence is 16 residues long. The CDR3 region is CASSLLSGRVGETQYF. The CDR3 nucleotides read TGTGCCAGCAGTTTACTGAGCGGGAGGGTGGGGGAGACCCAGTACTTC.

This chain links TRBV6-4 with TRBJ1-2; possibly TRBD1 for D (5 bases). The ends were cut back, 1 base at V and 8 bases at J, with 17 bases in the middle. Germline V gene data show CDR1 as MRHNA and CDR2 as SNTAGT. The CDR3 is made up of 15 amino acids. CDR3 in amino acids: CASSDYGGSSRGYTF. The CDR3 coding sequence is TGTGCCAGCAGTGACTATGGGGGAAGCTCGCGCGGCTACACCTTC.

This clone was picked up one time. J is TRBJ1-2 and V is TRBV5-6, with unresolved D. V was cut by 1 base and J by 2 bases, with 18 bases left in between. CDR1 and CDR2 from the germline V gene are SGHDT and YYEEEE. The CDR3 is 17 amino acids. The DNA for the CDR3 is TGTGCCAGCAGCTTGCTTGTTTGGCGTACGGGAAACTATGGCTACACCTTC. As protein: CASSLLVWRTGNYGYTF.

This chain connects TRBV19 to TRBJ2-7, with TRBD1 matching over 7 bases. Trimming at V came to 0 bases and at J to 6 bases, leaving 14 bases not matched to a gene. Per the germline V gene, CDR1 is LNHDA and CDR2 is SQIVND (reference sequence). This CDR3 contains 17 residues. The CDR3 region is CASSIDFVSGYRGEQYF. As DNA, the CDR3 is TGTGCCAGTAGTATAGATTTTGTATCCGGGTACAGGGGCGAGCAGTACTTC.

The chain employs TRBV5-1 and TRBJ2-3; 11 positions agree with TRBD1. The V gene's germline CDR1 is SGHRS and CDR2 YFSETQ. The length of the CDR3 is 17 residues. V lost 4 bases to trimming and J lost 4 bases; unmatched junction nucleotides: 11. CDR3 sequence: CASSPLFEGQGADTQYF. CDR3 coding DNA: TGCGCCAGCAGCCCCCTTTTCGAGGGACAGGGGGCAGATACGCAGTATTTT.

The gene calls are TRBV5-8 and TRBJ1-1, with 8 nucleotides matching TRBD1. This CDR3 is 13 amino acids long. Germline values: CDR1 SGHTS, CDR2 YDEGEE. V trimming: 4 bases; J trimming: 8 bases; junction bases outside the gene matches: 7. The CDR3 sequence: CASSRDRQREAFF. The CDR3 DNA sequence: TGTGCCAGCAGCAGGGACAGGCAGAGGGAAGCTTTCTTT.